This T cell receptor beta chain originates from a study of ipilimumab plus nivolumab after autologous stem cell transplantation. This clone was recorded once. The repertoire was sequenced with immunoSEQ multiplex PCR; TCRdb's copy has only in-frame clones and lacks some. The table shows 15,000 to 20,000 clones, with roughly three quarters occurring only once. Checkpoint therapy with ipilimumab 1 mg/kg began 14 to 28 days after transplant. The material was PBMCs, obtained in a trial of ipilimumab plus nivolumab as post-transplant consolidation. The receptor was isolated from a male donor with diffuse large B-cell lymphoma.

CDR3 in amino acids: CASSLGSYRVDEKLFF. Written as DNA, the CDR3 is TGTGCCAGCAGCTTAGGAAGCTACAGGGTGGATGAAAAACTGTTTTTT. This chain uses TRBV7-3 with TRBJ1-4; possible D gene TRBD1, 6 bases. The germline V gene encodes CDR1 SGHTA and CDR2 FQGTGA. CDR3 length: 16 amino acids. The V end was cut by 2 bases, the J end by 6 bases, with 16 bases between.